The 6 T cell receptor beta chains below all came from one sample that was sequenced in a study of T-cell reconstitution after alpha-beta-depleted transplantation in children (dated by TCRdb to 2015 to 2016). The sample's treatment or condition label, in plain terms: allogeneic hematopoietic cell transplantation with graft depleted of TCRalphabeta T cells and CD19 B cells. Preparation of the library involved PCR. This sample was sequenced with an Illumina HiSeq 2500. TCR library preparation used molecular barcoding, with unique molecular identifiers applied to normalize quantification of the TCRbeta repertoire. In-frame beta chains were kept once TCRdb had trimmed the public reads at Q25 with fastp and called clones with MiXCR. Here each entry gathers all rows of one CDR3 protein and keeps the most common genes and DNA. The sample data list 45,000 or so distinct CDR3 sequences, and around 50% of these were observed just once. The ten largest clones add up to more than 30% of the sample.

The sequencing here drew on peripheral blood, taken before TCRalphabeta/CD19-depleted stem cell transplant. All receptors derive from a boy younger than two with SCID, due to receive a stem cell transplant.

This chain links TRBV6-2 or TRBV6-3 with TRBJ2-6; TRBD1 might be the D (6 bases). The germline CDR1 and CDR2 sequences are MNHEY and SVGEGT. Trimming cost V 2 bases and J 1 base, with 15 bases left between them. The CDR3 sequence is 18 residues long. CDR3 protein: CASSYIGTTISGANVLTF. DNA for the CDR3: TGTGCCAGCAGTTACATTGGGACAACAATTTCTGGGGCCAACGTCCTGACTTTC.

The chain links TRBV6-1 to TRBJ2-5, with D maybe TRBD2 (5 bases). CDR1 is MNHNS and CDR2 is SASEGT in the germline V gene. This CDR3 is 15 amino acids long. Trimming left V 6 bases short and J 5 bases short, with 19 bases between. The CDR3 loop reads CASSVFSATTETQYF. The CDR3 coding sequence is TGTGCCAGCAGCGTATTTAGCGCAACGACGGAGACCCAGTACTTC.

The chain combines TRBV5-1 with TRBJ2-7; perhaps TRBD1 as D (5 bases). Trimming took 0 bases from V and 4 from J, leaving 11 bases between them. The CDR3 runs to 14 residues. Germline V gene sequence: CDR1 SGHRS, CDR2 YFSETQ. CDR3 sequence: CASSLAQGPYEQYF. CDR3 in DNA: TGCGCCAGCAGCTTGGCTCAGGGTCCGTACGAGCAGTACTTC.

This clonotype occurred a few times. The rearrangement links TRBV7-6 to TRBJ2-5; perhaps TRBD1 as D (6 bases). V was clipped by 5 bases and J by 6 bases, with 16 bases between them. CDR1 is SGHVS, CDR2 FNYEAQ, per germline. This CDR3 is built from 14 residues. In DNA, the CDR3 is TGTGCCAGCAGCCCTAACAGGGACGTGAAGACCCAGTACTTC. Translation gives CASSPNRDVKTQYF.

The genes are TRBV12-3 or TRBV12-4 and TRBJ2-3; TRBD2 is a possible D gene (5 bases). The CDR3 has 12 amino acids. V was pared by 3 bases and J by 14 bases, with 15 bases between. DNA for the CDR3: TGTGCCAGCAGTTTGTGGGCGGAGGTGTTGTATTTT. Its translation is CASSLWAEVLYF.

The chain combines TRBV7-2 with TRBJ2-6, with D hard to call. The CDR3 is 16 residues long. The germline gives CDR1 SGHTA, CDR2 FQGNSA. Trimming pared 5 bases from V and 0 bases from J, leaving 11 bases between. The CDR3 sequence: CASSPLLLSGANVLTF. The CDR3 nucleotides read TGTGCCAGCAGCCCCCTCCTCCTCTCTGGGGCCAACGTCCTGACTTTC.